This entry lists 10 T cell receptor beta chains sequenced from one sample in a study of siplizumab effects on memory and regulatory T cells. Assay: immunoSEQ multiplex PCR; the TCRdb copy retains only in-frame clones and omits some. The table records about 75,000 clones, roughly 93% of them present only once. Sequencing was done on a sample of CD8+ T cells sorted from blood. Receptors originate from a human donor in good health.

V is TRBV4-1 and J is TRBJ2-3, with a possible D match to TRBD2 (6 bases). V was trimmed by 2 bases and J by 3 bases, leaving 15 bases between them. This CDR3 has 16 residues. The V gene's germline CDR1 is MGHRA and CDR2 YSYEKL. Here the CDR3 DNA reads TGCGCCAGCAGCCAATTAGGGGACTCCCCAACAGATACGCAGTATTTT. It translates to CASSQLGDSPTDTQYF.

V gene TRBV7-6 combines with J gene TRBJ2-1; D is possibly TRBD2 (6 bases). Germline CDR1 is SGHVS and CDR2 is FNYEAQ. The CDR3 consists of 16 residues. V was pared by 0 bases and J by 10 bases, with 19 bases between. This chain's CDR3 is CASSLAQELALSEQFF. CDR3 nucleotide sequence: TGTGCCAGCAGCTTAGCGCAGGAACTAGCTCTGAGCGAGCAGTTCTTC.

Written as DNA, the CDR3 is TGCGCCAGCAGTCAATCGGGAAATCGGATGGACAGGCCGCATTCTAGCACAGATACGCAGTATTTT. Protein product: CASSQSGNRMDRPHSSTDTQYF. V and J are TRBV23-1 and TRBJ2-3; 7 nucleotides match TRBD1. TRBV23-1 is treated as an ORF (open reading frame) with a function not yet certain. V dropped 0 bases and J dropped 0; count of bases not matched to a gene: 21. The CDR3 is 22 residues long.

This chain joins TRBV29-1 and TRBJ2-1; D might be TRBD1 (5 bases). Germline V lookup: CDR1 SQVTM, CDR2 ANQGSEA. V gave up 2 bases and J gave up 0 bases, with 11 bases separating them. There are 15 residues in the CDR3. The CDR3 DNA reads TGCAGCGTTGAAACCGGACAAAACTCCTACAATGAGCAGTTCTTC. It specifies CSVETGQNSYNEQFF.

This sequence joins TRBV11-1 and TRBJ1-6; D is possibly TRBD1 (5 bases). V lost 3 bases, J lost 7 bases, and 16 bases lay in between. Germline V gene sequence: CDR1 SGHAT, CDR2 FQDESV (reference sequence). The CDR3 runs to 16 residues. The CDR3 loop reads CASSLASGDLNSPLHF. CDR3 bases: TGTGCCAGCAGCTTGGCCTCTGGGGACTTAAATTCACCCCTCCACTTT. Full variable domain (outside the CDR3, taken from reference TRBV11-1 and TRBJ1-6): EAEVAQSPRYKITEKSQAVAFWCDPISGHATLYWYRQILGQGPELLVQFQDESVVDDSQLPKDRFSAERLKGVDSTLKIQPAELGDSAMYLCASSLASGDLNSPLHFGNGTRLTVT.

The CDR3 here is CASSPNAVPDGQYF. The CDR3 DNA follows: TGTGCCAGCAGTCCGAACGCGGTCCCCGACGGACAGTACTTC. The chain recombines TRBV27 with TRBJ2-7, with D unresolved. The length of the CDR3 is 14 residues. Looked up from germline, CDR1 is MNHEY and CDR2 is SMNVEV (reference sequence). V gave up 5 bases and J gave up 10 bases, with 21 bases separating them.

The chain is built from TRBV6-5 and TRBJ2-2; maybe TRBD2 (5 bases). The CDR3 loop spans 15 amino acids. The V end lost 1 base, the J end lost 3 bases, and 9 bases lay between the germline ends. Germline CDR1 and CDR2: MNHEY and SVGAGI. The DNA of the CDR3 is TGTGCCAGCAGTTACTTGGAGAGGGACACCGGGGAGCTGTTTTTT. It yields the protein CASSYLERDTGELFF.

V usage is TRBV15 and J usage is TRBJ2-7, with D maybe TRBD2 (5 bases). CDR3 length: 16 amino acids. CDR1 is LNHNV and CDR2 is YYDKDF in the germline V gene (reference sequence). With 0 bases removed from V and 3 bases from J, the gap between germline ends came to 15 bases. The CDR3 loop is CATSRDVSGSFYEQYF. CDR3 coding DNA: TGTGCCACCAGCAGAGATGTGTCGGGGTCTTTCTACGAGCAGTACTTC.

The CDR3 loop is CASSVSTGSQETQYF. In DNA form, the CDR3 reads TGTGCCAGCAGCGTTTCAACAGGGTCCCAAGAGACCCAGTACTTC. The chain couples TRBV9 to TRBJ2-5; tentative D call: TRBD1 (6 bases). Deletions cut 2 bases from V and 1 base from J, with 12 bases between. The CDR3 sequence is 15 residues long. The V gene's germline CDR1 is SGDLS and CDR2 YYNGEE.

The chain employs TRBV28 and TRBJ1-2; D perhaps matches TRBD1 (5 bases). The V end lost 8 bases, the J end lost 8 bases, and 24 bases lay between the germline ends. Germline V gene sequence: CDR1 MDHEN, CDR2 SYDVKM. The CDR3 sequence is 15 residues long. The CDR3, as DNA: TGTGCCAGCCGCAGTCTCAGGGAGAGAGAGGACGGCTACACCTTC. Encoded protein: CASRSLREREDGYTF.